This T cell receptor (beta chain) was retrieved from a study of blood T cells in healthy people across ages (dated by TCRdb to about 2015). For context, the study as a whole: Template switching captured roughly one uniquely barcoded TCR beta cDNA molecule per two T cells in model experiments. Using deep sequencing normalized with unique cDNA molecular identifiers, the study measured how TCR beta repertoire diversity changes with age. The donors were divided into four age groups: young (average about 16 years), middle-aged (approximately 39), aged (approximately 59) and long-lived (around 87). To avoid experimental bias, donors of different ages were randomly spread across the sequencing lanes. Two additional independent replicas of 1 million unique cDNA reads from the same blood draw were analyzed for two donors (one aged 18 to 30 and one aged 80 or older).

Broader findings and caveats from the paper: Conclusive comparison of naive and antigen-experienced compartments was prevented by the profiling of bulk unsorted PBMCs. Estimates of total diversity from one million sequenced T cells were regarded as lower bounds and underestimates. There was a strong correlation between observed TCR beta diversity and the percentage of naive T cells measured by flow cytometry. Because donor CMV infection status was unknown, age-related changes in expanded clonotypes were potentially confounded. Observed TCR beta diversity per million T cells fell roughly linearly with age, and a significant reduction was already apparent by age about 38. Compared with the aged group, more naive CD4+ T cells, fewer expanded clones and increased TCR diversity were shown by the long-lived group, suggesting age selection.

About this clonotype: Its antigen is unknown. No base qualities exist here, and no much larger clone lies one base off it.

Library method: 5' RACE. The instrument given in TCRdb is Illumina HiSeq 2500. A second PCR of roughly 7 to 12 cycles was run with a J-beta primer mix and a sample-barcoded 5' primer. A unique molecular identifier was introduced onto each TCR beta cDNA molecule by a template-switch 5' adaptor carrying 12 random nucleotides. At least 2.5 million CDR3-containing paired-end reads were obtained from each sample. First-strand cDNA was synthesized from all RNA with the Mint cDNA synthesis kit, primed by a TRBC-specific oligonucleotide. All cDNA was treated with uracil-DNA glycosylase and then went through a first 18-cycle PCR with the universal primers M1SS and BC2_uni_R. Turning to the authors' computational methods: Each sample was normalized by randomly selecting 1 million high-quality reads, each carrying a distinct molecular identifier. Instead of being binned into consensus sequences, reads that shared molecular identifiers were thrown out. MiTCR, set to a Q25 quality threshold and the strictest error-elimination algorithm, was used for CDR3 identification, clonotype clustering and error correction. Lower-bound total TCR beta diversity was estimated with a nonparametric unseen species model using Euler transformation. TCRdb took the public reads, trimmed them with fastp at Q25, ran MiXCR for clone calling and kept in-frame beta chains. CDR3 protein duplicates are merged, each entry listing the most common genes and DNA. The V and J calls, along with clone size, are taken from TCRdb and not from the paper's own processing. The sample table records under 750,000 distinct CDR3 sequences; around half of these occur just once. The ten largest clones represent about 22% of the sample.

V is pruned by 11 bases and J by 1 base, leaving 7 bases of the junction without a gene match. Including the terminal cysteine and phenylalanine, the CDR3 comprises 14 residues. The only DNA kept is the CDR3, 42 bases in frame from the first base. CDR1 and CDR2, per the germline V gene (reference sequence), are SEHNR and FQNEAQ. Systemically healthy Caucasian individuals from Russia, some 36 in total and aged about 6 to 100 years, were included as donors. Each donor gave ten milliliters of peripheral blood, collected into EDTA-treated Vacutainer tubes. PBMCs were isolated by Ficoll-Paque density-gradient centrifugation, with at least 7 million obtained per sample. Trizol reagent was used to extract total RNA from PBMCs, with at least 5 micrograms per sample. For every donor, flow cytometry on a PBMC aliquot measured the percentage of naive CD45RAhigh/CD27high T cells.

The V and J segments used are TRBV7-9 and TRBJ2-3, with 9 middle bases fitting TRBD2. The receptor's source is an elderly man in good health. Source material: blood. CDR3 loop: CAATSGSGTDTQYF. The DNA reads as follows: TGTGCCGCCACTAGCGGGTCTGGCACAGATACGCAGTATTTT.